The clone carrying this TCR beta chain was detected only once. Its antigen remains unknown. The CDR3 extends over 16 amino acids. Germline V lookup: CDR1 SGHRS, CDR2 YFSETQ. V was pared by 0 bases and J by 1 base, with 2 bases of the junction left unmatched. PBMCs were not maintained or expanded in culture before analysis. This sample was included in a study of neoadjuvant anti-PD-1 for oral cavity cancer. The study's findings and limits: PBMC Gini-index clonality exceeded responders' in non-responders post-nivolumab. Higher pretreatment blood Treg/Th17 ratios correlated with higher pretreatment blood and lower post-treatment tumor TCRbeta clonality.

PBMC libraries mostly used roughly 500 ng of input genomic DNA, with six replicates per sample. Measured with immunoSEQ multiplex PCR; TCRdb has only the in-frame clones, and not every one. The data contain around 62,000 clones, around four fifths of them singletons. The receptor comes from a person aged 35-79 years with oral cavity squamous cell carcinoma. The chain joins TRBV5-1 to TRBJ2-2; 8 bases match TRBD2. Sequenced here: PBMCs, sampled before nivolumab (anti-PD-1) treatment. CDR3 sequence reads: CASSLALAGNTGELFF. DNA for the CDR3: TGCGCCAGCAGCTTGGCCCTAGCGGGGAACACCGGGGAGCTGTTTTTT.